A single sample is the source of the 14 T cell receptor beta chains below, sequenced in a study of T cell clonotyping in hematopoietic cell transplantation. Libraries were prepared by immunoSEQ multiplex PCR; TCRdb keeps only in-frame clonotypes and omits some of them. The profile shows fewer than 20,000 clones, approximately 81% of them singletons. Sample: PBMCs, taken 100 days after allogeneic stem cell transplant. These receptors originate from a male patient aged 60-70 years who had an allogeneic stem cell transplant from a related donor, so the T cells may come from the graft donor. Some clones in this sample may be carry-over from other donors' samples.

The gene calls are TRBV19 and TRBJ2-2; weak D call: TRBD1 (5 bases). CDR3 size: 17 residues. The V gene's germline CDR1 is LNHDA and CDR2 SQIVND (reference sequence). The V gene lost 0 bases and the J gene lost 2 bases, with 13 bases spanning the gap. The CDR3 region has the DNA TGTGCCAGTAGTATAGACCCTGACAGTACTAACACCGGGGAGCTGTTTTTT. Protein: CASSIDPDSTNTGELFF.

This clone was picked up one time. The rearrangement joins TRBV4-3 to TRBJ1-5, with D possibly TRBD1 on 5 matching bases. The V end was cut by 1 base, the J end by 4 bases, with 11 bases between. Germline CDR1 is LGHNA and CDR2 is YSLEER. This CDR3 spans 15 amino acids. CDR3 DNA: TGCGCCAGCAGCCAAGGGACGGGGGGGAATCAGCCCCAGCATTTT. It is translated as CASSQGTGGNQPQHF.

CDR3 in amino acids: CASTPETGGDNSPLHF. CDR3 nucleotide sequence: TGCGCCAGCACCCCGGAGACAGGGGGGGATAATTCACCCCTCCACTTT. The chain combines TRBV10-1 with TRBJ1-6; TRBD1 aligns across 9 bases. Trimming removed 7 bases from V and 5 bases from J; junction bases left unmatched: 9. Germline CDR1 is WNHNN and CDR2 is SYGVQD (reference sequence). The CDR3 contains 16 residues.

The rearrangement links TRBV9 to TRBJ1-2, with a tentative D call TRBD1 (5 bases). This CDR3 is 14 amino acids long. Germline V gives CDR1 SGDLS, CDR2 YYNGEE. Between the trimmed V and J ends, which lost 4 bases and 2 bases, there was a span of 12 bases. In nucleotides, the CDR3 is TGTGCCAGCAGCCCCGGACGGGGGAACTATGGCTACACCTTC. Protein: CASSPGRGNYGYTF.

This chain joins TRBV5-4 and TRBJ1-1; maybe TRBD1 (6 bases). The ends were cut back, 4 bases at V and 11 bases at J, with 21 bases in the middle. Germline V gives CDR1 SGHNT, CDR2 YYREEE (reference sequence). The CDR3 spans 14 residues. CDR3 loop: CASSKRGRMGGAFF. DNA for the CDR3: TGTGCCAGCAGCAAAAGGGGGAGGATGGGCGGTGCTTTCTTT.

V usage is TRBV6-5 and J usage is TRBJ2-2; D remains ambiguous. This CDR3 contains 14 residues. V was clipped by 2 bases and J by 1 base, with 5 bases between them. The germline V gene has CDR1 MNHEY and CDR2 SVGAGI. The CDR3 here is CASSYTRNTGELFF. The DNA of the CDR3 is TGTGCCAGCAGTTACACCAGGAACACCGGGGAGCTGTTTTTT.

The chain joins TRBV9 to TRBJ1-3; TRBD1 is a possible D gene (5 bases). V was pared by 8 bases and J by 2 bases, with 14 bases between. The germline V gene encodes CDR1 SGDLS and CDR2 YYNGEE. CDR3 length: 14 amino acids. In DNA form, the CDR3 reads TGTGCCAGTACCCGGGACGCCGCTGGAAACACCATATATTTT. As protein: CASTRDAAGNTIYF.

This chain connects TRBV11-3 to TRBJ1-4, with unresolved D. The length of the CDR3 is 15 residues. Germline CDR1 is SGHNT and CDR2 is YENEEA. V was trimmed by 2 bases and J by 4 bases, leaving 11 bases between them. The CDR3 DNA reads TGTGCCAGCAGCTTATCGAACCTCTTTAATGAAAAACTGTTTTTT. It yields the protein CASSLSNLFNEKLFF.

The chain carries TRBV5-1 and TRBJ1-4; 10 bases align to TRBD1. CDR1 and CDR2 from the germline V gene are SGHRS and YFSETQ. The CDR3 contains 15 residues. V shed 4 bases and J 7 bases; nucleotides not matched to a gene: 7. The CDR3 DNA is TGCGCCAGCAGCCTCGGGACAGGGGTAGTTGAAAAACTGTTTTTT. Protein product: CASSLGTGVVEKLFF.

The chain carries TRBV6-6 and TRBJ2-1; tentatively, D is TRBD2 (6 bases). The CDR3 consists of 14 residues. Trimming removed 6 bases from V and 12 bases from J, with 21 bases in between. Germline V gene data show CDR1 as MNHNY and CDR2 as SVGAGI (reference sequence). DNA of the CDR3: TGTGCCAGCAGCCCACTTAACCACGGGGGAAGGCAGTTCTTC. It translates to CASSPLNHGGRQFF.

The rearrangement joins TRBV15 to TRBJ2-7, with 7 bases aligning to TRBD1. The CDR3 consists of 16 residues. CDR1 is LNHNV, CDR2 YYDKDF, per germline (reference sequence). The V gene end was trimmed by 3 bases and the J gene end by 3 bases; junction bases not matched to a gene: 11. CDR3 sequence reads: CATSSPLARDSYEQYF. Here the CDR3 DNA reads TGTGCCACCAGCAGCCCGTTAGCCCGGGACAGCTACGAGCAGTACTTC.

The chain couples TRBV7-7 to TRBJ2-7, with no clear D. There are 15 residues in the CDR3. V shed 5 bases and J shed 3 bases, with 17 bases lying between them. Looked up from germline, CDR1 is SSHAT and CDR2 is FNYEAQ (reference sequence). The CDR3 DNA follows: TGTGCCAGCAGCCTAGAAAATCACCGTAACTACGAGCAGTACTTC. Encoded protein: CASSLENHRNYEQYF. The full variable domain, its missing parts supplied by reference TRBV7-7 and TRBJ2-7, is GAGVSQSPRYKVTKRGQDVTLRCDPISSHATLYWYQQALGQGPEFLTYFNYEAQPDKSGLPSDRFSAERPEGSISTLTIQRTEQRDSAMYRCASSLENHRNYEQYFGPGTRLTVT.

The J gene is TRBJ1-1, the V gene TRBV6-1; D remains unclear. V shed 1 base and J shed 0 bases, with 9 bases lying between them. The CDR3 runs to 15 residues. Germline V gives CDR1 MNHNS, CDR2 SASEGT. CDR3 sequence (DNA): TGTGCCAGCAGTGAAGTGCCCAGGATGAACACTGAAGCTTTCTTT. Residues: CASSEVPRMNTEAFF.

The chain is built from TRBV7-2 and TRBJ1-2; 8 positions match TRBD1. The CDR3 has 16 amino acids. With V trimmed by 0 bases and J by 0 bases, 3 bases remained unmatched. CDR1 and CDR2 from the germline V gene are SGHTA and FQGNSA. Here the CDR3 DNA reads TGTGCCAGCAGCTTAGCGCAGGACAGGGCTAACTATGGCTACACCTTC. It is translated as CASSLAQDRANYGYTF. Variable domain in full (rest from reference TRBV7-2 and TRBJ1-2): GAGVSQSPSNKVTEKGKDVELRCDPISGHTALYWYRQSLGQGLEFLIYFQGNSAPDKSGLPSDRFSAERTGGSVSTLTIQRTQQEDSAVYLCASSLAQDRANYGYTFGSGTRLTVV.